This T cell receptor beta chain was captured by sequencing in a study of blood T cell repertoires in COVID-19. Study overall: T cells, B-cell-depleted T cells, or PBMCs provided the cDNA or gDNA that served as material.

Original processing methods: Scientists estimated how many nucleated cells there were by amplifying reference gene primers. TCRdb's copy holds only in-frame clones and misses some; the assay was immunoSEQ multiplex PCR. The V and J calls and clone size come from that table; D and trimming were worked out from the DNA. The data hold fewer than 65,000 clones, with roughly nine tenths observed a single time. Germline V gene data show CDR1 as SQVTM and CDR2 as ANQGSEA. CDR3 length equals 15 residues. The trim removed 5 bases at V and 2 bases at J, leaving 6 bases unmatched. Sequencing input: peripheral blood. V gene TRBV29-1 combines with J gene TRBJ1-5, with TRBD1 matching over 10 bases. This TCR came from a man between 60 and 70 years old with acute or convalescent COVID-19. The CDR3 protein is CSVRSGTGGNQPQHF. CDR3 bases: TGCAGCGTTAGAAGCGGGACAGGGGGCAATCAGCCCCAGCATTTT.